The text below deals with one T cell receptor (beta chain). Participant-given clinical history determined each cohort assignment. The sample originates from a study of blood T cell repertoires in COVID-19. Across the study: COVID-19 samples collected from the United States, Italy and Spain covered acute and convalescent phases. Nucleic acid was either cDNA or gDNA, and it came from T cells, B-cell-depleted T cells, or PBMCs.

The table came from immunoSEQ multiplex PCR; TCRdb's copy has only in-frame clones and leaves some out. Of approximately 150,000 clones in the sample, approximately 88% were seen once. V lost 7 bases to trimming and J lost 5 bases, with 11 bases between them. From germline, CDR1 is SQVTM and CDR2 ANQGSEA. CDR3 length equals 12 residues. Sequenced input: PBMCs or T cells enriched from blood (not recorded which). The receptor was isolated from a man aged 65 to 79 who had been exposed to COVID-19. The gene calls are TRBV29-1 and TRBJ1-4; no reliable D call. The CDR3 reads CSGRHGNEKLFF. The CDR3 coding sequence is TGCAGCGGACGACATGGAAATGAAAAACTGTTTTTT.